This TCR beta chain appears in the sequencing data of a study of blood T cell repertoires in COVID-19 (dated by TCRdb to 2020 to 2022). For the study in its entirety: Samples from collaborators originated in the United States, Italy and Spain and spanned both the acute and convalescent phases of COVID-19. Where HLA class I and class II types were available, the types were taken from metadata supplied by the sample provider, not from assay-based typing. Sample metadata almost always included a de-identified subject ID, COVID-19 status, age in years and sex. Samples came from the ongoing ImmuneRACE study (first 160 participants) plus 1,254 subjects from 6 global collaborators. The repertoires were released in a freely available public database intended as a resource for research on the immune response to SARS-CoV-2. The prospective study material was composed of cDNA or gDNA derived from T cells, B-cell-depleted T cells, or PBMCs. The dataset comprised deeply sampled blood TCRbeta repertoires from subjects exposed to, actively infected with, or recovered from COVID-19.

The collaborating institutions used their own protocols to collect whole blood in K2EDTA tubes. For TCRbeta analysis, collaborators shipped samples as frozen whole blood, isolated PBMCs, or DNA extracted from either of those sample types. Trimming removed 2 bases from V and 8 bases from J, leaving 19 bases between the germline ends. Reading the germline V gene gives CDR1 MNHEY and CDR2 SVGAGI. Its CDR3 holds 16 amino acids, cysteine through phenylalanine. Only the CDR3 DNA is retained, 48 bases long and in frame from the first base. Summary of the overall study and its limitations: Clinical and demographic metadata were provided uncurated, with the amount varying by source and participant.

The immunoSEQ Assay, a bias-controlled multiplex PCR, was used to amplify TCRbeta CDR3 regions from genomic DNA. The authors' pipeline ran thus. Nucleated cell counts per sample were estimated from amplification of reference gene primers within the assay. Sequence reads were collapsed and filtered to measure the absolute abundance of every unique TCRbeta CDR3 rearrangement. For each sample, productive Simpson clonality was calculated as the square root of Simpson's diversity index over productive rearrangements. TCRdb re-hosts the immuneACCESS table, in-frame sequences only. Its copies lack some clones; in the studies checked, an unresolved V gene accounts for under half of them, and the cause for the rest is not known. D and trimming come from the DNA, and the V and J calls and clone size come from that table. This sample has some 250,000 clones in its table, and around 79% of those were observed once. The top ten clonotypes cover approximately 3.2% of the sample.

This clone has at least ten counts. Its antigen remains undetermined. No qualities accompany the bases; no much larger clone lies one base away. This clonotype was obtained from a woman of 80 years or more with acute or convalescent COVID-19. Sequenced material: peripheral blood. The chain joins TRBV6-5 to TRBJ2-1, and perhaps TRBD2 as D gene, on 6 matching bases. The nucleotide sequence reads TGTGCCAGCAGTTACAGGGGACTCTCGAGGCGCGATGAGCAGTTCTTC. This is translated as CASSYRGLSRRDEQFF.